The 23 T cell receptor beta chains given below trace back to one sample, sequenced in a study of early T cells in non-severe SARS-CoV-2 infection. Each CDR3 protein gets one entry after TCRdb re-called the 5' RACE reads with MiXCR. The repertoire holds tens of thousands of distinct CDR3 sequences, with about a tenth as singletons. The material sequenced was whole blood. Source of these receptors: an adult who was a healthcare worker with PCR-confirmed SARS-CoV-2 infection or an uninfected control (not recorded which).

This clonotype was detected many times. The chain links TRBV29-1 to TRBJ2-3; perhaps TRBD2 as D (5 bases). Germline V CDR1 and CDR2: SQVTM, ANQGSEA. V shed 3 bases and J shed 3 bases, with 7 bases lying between them. The CDR3 has 12 residues. CDR3 nucleotide sequence: TGCAGCGTTGATCGCGGGACAGATACGCAGTATTTT. It codes for CSVDRGTDTQYF.

A few counts support this clonotype. The chain has TRBV6-2 or TRBV6-3 and TRBJ1-2; 8 bases are shared with TRBD1. The germline CDR1 and CDR2 sequences are MNHEY and SVGEGT. V was clipped by 4 bases and J by 6 bases; unmatched bases: 4. The CDR3 runs 13 residues. CDR3 in amino acids: CASSSGTGDGYTF. For the CDR3, the DNA is TGTGCCAGCAGTTCTGGGACAGGTGATGGCTACACCTTC.

In this sample, this clonotype turned up many times. This chain uses TRBV7-9 with TRBJ1-1; D uncertain. From germline, CDR1 is SEHNR and CDR2 FQNEAQ (reference sequence). Trimming left V 5 bases short and J 1 base short, with 17 bases between. The CDR3 length is 16 residues. Here the CDR3 reads CASSPLDRTRNTEAFF. CDR3 in DNA: TGTGCCAGCAGCCCGCTGGATCGGACGAGGAACACTGAAGCTTTCTTT.

This clonotype was seen at least ten times. In nucleotides, the CDR3 is TGTGCCAGCAGAACCCCTAGTTTCTCCTACAATGAGCAGTTCTTC. As protein: CASRTPSFSYNEQFF. The chain combines TRBV12-3 or TRBV12-4 with TRBJ2-1, with no clear D. V gave up 6 bases and J gave up 0 bases, with 12 bases separating them. This CDR3 has 15 amino acids.

This clonotype was detected only a few times. CDR3 in DNA: TGTGCCAGCAGCCACACTTCACCTAGCGGGGACTACGAGCAGTACTTC. Translation: CASSHTSPSGDYEQYF. The V and J genes are TRBV14 and TRBJ2-7; 9 bases match TRBD2. This CDR3 is 16 amino acids long. V was clipped by 3 bases and J by 3 bases; unmatched bases: 9. Germline lookup yields CDR1 SGHDN and CDR2 FVKESK.

This clonotype has a handful of counts. This chain links TRBV10-3 with TRBJ2-7; D remains unclear. Per the germline V gene, CDR1 is ENHRY and CDR2 is SYGVKD. This CDR3 has 11 amino acids. The germline V and J ends were trimmed by 5 bases and 4 bases, with 6 bases remaining between them. The CDR3 nucleotides are TGTGCCATCAGTTCACGTTACGAGCAGTACTTC. Its translation is CAISSRYEQYF.

V and J are TRBV4-2 and TRBJ1-2, with unresolved D. V was cut by 1 base and J by 8 bases, with 14 bases left in between. The CDR3 length is 14 residues. CDR1 is LGHNA, CDR2 YNFKEQ, per germline. In nucleotides, the CDR3 is TGTGCCAGCAGCCAAGCAGTTGAACAGTACGGCTACACCTTC. Translating it yields CASSQAVEQYGYTF.

This clonotype was detected only a few times. This chain joins TRBV6-5 and TRBJ2-3; no reliable D call. V dropped 6 bases and J dropped 6 bases, with 10 bases sitting between them. The CDR3 runs 12 residues. Germline V gene data show CDR1 as MNHEY and CDR2 as SVGAGI. The CDR3 loop is CASRARMDTQYF. The CDR3 nucleotides are TGTGCCAGCAGAGCTCGTATGGATACGCAGTATTTT.

This clonotype has only one observation. Since a much larger clone is just one base distant, this may be a read error. The chain recombines TRBV3-1 with TRBJ1-4; the D is unclear. This CDR3 contains 13 residues. Looked up from germline, CDR1 is LGHDT and CDR2 is YNNKEL (reference sequence). CDR3 sequence reads: CASNMARSEKLLF. In nucleotides, the CDR3 is TGTGCCAGCAACATGGCCAGGAGCGAAAAACTGCTTTTT.

This chain joins TRBV6-2 or TRBV6-3 and TRBJ2-1; 7 bases are a match to TRBD1. The CDR3 is made up of 14 amino acids. The J segment lost 3 bases and the V segment lost 10 bases, leaving 9 bases of the junction unmatched. The germline gives CDR1 MNHEY, CDR2 SVGEGT. CDR3 nucleotides: TGTGCCACCGCATCAGGGGGTAACTACAATGAGCAGTTCTTC. Translating it yields CATASGGNYNEQFF.

This clonotype was seen a handful of times. The J gene is TRBJ2-1, the V gene TRBV6-6, with TRBD1 matching over 10 bases. J gave up 14 bases and V 5 bases, and 9 bases lay outside the gene matches. The CDR3 is made up of 13 amino acids. Germline V gene lookup returns CDR1 MNHNY and CDR2 SVGAGI (reference sequence). The CDR3 DNA reads TGTGCCAGCAGTCAGGGCGGACAGGGGGAAGAGTTCTTC. This sequence encodes CASSQGGQGEEFF.

V gene TRBV4-1 combines with J gene TRBJ2-1; D gene ambiguous. This CDR3 spans 12 amino acids. Trimming stripped 3 bases from V and 6 bases from J, with 6 bases between. The V gene's germline CDR1 is MGHRA and CDR2 YSYEKL. The CDR3 nucleotides read TGCGCCAGCAGCCAGGTCTTCAATGAGCAGTTCTTC. This gives the protein CASSQVFNEQFF.

Ten or more counts support this clonotype. As DNA, the CDR3 is TGCGCCAGCAGCGTCAGGGAGAACACCGGGGAGCTGTTTTTT. It specifies CASSVRENTGELFF. The V gene is TRBV5-1, the J gene TRBJ2-2; D might be TRBD1 (5 bases). Germline CDR1 SGHRS, CDR2 YFSETQ. V was shortened by 4 bases and J by 1 base, with 8 bases between the two germline ends. The CDR3 sequence is 14 residues long.

The sample holds many counts of this clonotype. V and J are TRBV12-5 and TRBJ1-1; TRBD1 is a possible D gene (5 bases). V was cut by 6 bases and J by 4 bases, with 6 bases left in between. Looked up from germline, CDR1 is LGHNT and CDR2 is FRNRAP. The CDR3 loop spans 11 amino acids. The CDR3 coding sequence is TGTGCTAGTGGGGGGGTCACTGAAGCTTTCTTT. Its translation: CASGGVTEAFF.

In this sample, this clonotype turned up many times. V usage is TRBV5-1 and J usage is TRBJ1-1; 8 bases are a match to TRBD1. There are 15 residues in the CDR3. Germline V CDR1 and CDR2: SGHRS, YFSETQ. The J segment lost 1 base and the V segment lost 3 bases, leaving 5 bases of the junction unmatched. The CDR3 DNA follows: TGCGCCAGCAGCTCGGACGGACAGGGGAACACTGAAGCTTTCTTT. This translates into CASSSDGQGNTEAFF.

V gene TRBV11-2 combines with J gene TRBJ2-1; D is possibly TRBD1 (5 bases). V lost 6 bases and J 0 bases, leaving 12 bases between the germline ends. The CDR3 runs to 15 residues. Germline V gene sequence: CDR1 SGHAT, CDR2 FQNNGV. The CDR3 is CASRHYRRSYNEQFF. The CDR3 DNA is TGTGCCAGCAGACATTACAGGCGCTCCTACAATGAGCAGTTCTTC.

This clonotype was counted many times. This chain uses TRBV6-1 with TRBJ1-1; D is ambiguous. Germline assignment: CDR1 MNHNS and CDR2 SASEGT. CDR3 length: 12 amino acids. Trimming shortened V by 6 bases and J by 4 bases, and 9 bases separated the two germline ends. As DNA, the CDR3 is TGTGCCAGCAGGGGGATGGGCACTGAAGCTTTCTTT. Its protein product is CASRGMGTEAFF.

The chain combines TRBV2 with TRBJ2-5; 8 positions agree with TRBD1. The trim removed 6 bases at V and 4 bases at J, leaving 1 base unmatched. Germline values: CDR1 SNHLY, CDR2 FYNNEI. The CDR3 covers 12 residues. The CDR3 DNA is TGTGCCAGCAGGACAGGGGTAGAGACCCAGTACTTC. This translates into CASRTGVETQYF.

In its sample, this clonotype was seen a few times. V and J are TRBV12-5 and TRBJ1-1; D not resolved. This CDR3 region has 16 residues. Germline V gives CDR1 LGHNT, CDR2 FRNRAP. The germline V and J ends were trimmed by 3 bases and 4 bases, with 18 bases remaining between them. CDR3 bases: TGTGCTAGTGGTTTAGCTGTCCTGACTACCAGCACTGAAGCTTTCTTT. Protein product: CASGLAVLTTSTEAFF.

This clonotype was observed a handful of times. The chain carries TRBV20-1 and TRBJ1-4, with TRBD1 as a possible D gene (5 bases). From germline, CDR1 is DFQATT and CDR2 SNEGSKA (reference sequence). V was pared by 5 bases and J by 0 bases, with 10 bases between. The CDR3 sequence is 14 residues long. DNA for the CDR3: TGCAGTGCTTCGCAGGGAGCAACTAATGAAAAACTGTTTTTT. Translation: CSASQGATNEKLFF.

This clonotype appeared a few times. This chain uses TRBV27 with TRBJ2-3; TRBD2 aligns across 9 bases. The junction had 9 bases not matched to a gene; V was cut back by 6 bases and J by 5 bases. There are 15 residues in the CDR3. From germline, CDR1 is MNHEY and CDR2 SMNVEV (reference sequence). The CDR3 DNA sequence: TGTGCCAGCAGCCCCAACGGACTAGCGATAGATACGCAGTATTTT. It encodes CASSPNGLAIDTQYF.

The J gene is TRBJ1-6, the V gene TRBV12-3 or TRBV12-4; TRBD1 matches 9 bases. After removal of 4 bases from V and 9 bases from J, the junction contained 4 bases not matched to a gene. There are 14 residues in the CDR3. The CDR3 loop reads CASSSGTGISPLHF. CDR3 bases: TGTGCCAGCAGTTCCGGGACAGGGATTTCACCCCTCCACTTT.

This clonotype was observed many times. This chain joins TRBV7-9 and TRBJ2-1; 7 nucleotides agree with TRBD1. Germline CDR1 and CDR2: SEHNR and FQNEAQ (reference sequence). After removal of 5 bases from V and 1 base from J, the junction contained 8 bases not matched to a gene. The CDR3 covers 16 residues. The CDR3 reads CASSPRQGWSYNEQFF. CDR3 in DNA: TGTGCCAGCAGCCCAAGACAGGGATGGTCCTACAATGAGCAGTTCTTC.